This T cell receptor beta chain was found in a study of PD-1 blockade in classical Hodgkin lymphoma. The study's findings and limits: At baseline, newly diagnosed patients reportedly showed less TCR diversity than healthy donors.

Concerning this clone itself: The antigen remains undetermined.

Data came from immunoSEQ multiplex PCR; TCRdb stores just in-frame clones and leaves some out. The sample lists some 49,000 clones; roughly 91% were seen once. Time point: newly diagnosed, previously untreated cHL patient sample. Investigators turned to newly diagnosed, untreated classical Hodgkin lymphoma PBMCs for comparison. The CDR3 extends over 15 amino acids. V lost 3 bases to trimming and J lost 2 bases; unmatched junction nucleotides: 4. Germline values: CDR1 MNHEY, CDR2 SMNVEV (reference sequence). What was sequenced was peripheral blood mononuclear cells (PBMCs). This receptor was taken from a human donor with classical Hodgkin lymphoma. The chain combines TRBV27 with TRBJ2-7; 10 positions match TRBD2. Here the CDR3 reads CASSLVLAGTYEQYF. The CDR3 coding sequence is TGTGCCAGCAGTTTGGTACTAGCGGGAACCTACGAGCAGTACTTC.